Below are 10 T cell receptor beta chains sequenced from a single sample in a study of identical twins. A single record per CDR3 protein comes from TCRdb applying MiXCR to the 5' RACE reads. The table has roughly 720,000 distinct CDR3 sequences, 18% seen once. This same sample was also taken into another study, of T cells expressing NK-cell markers.

Sequencing was done on a sample of PBMCs. These TCRs come from a woman between 18 and 29 years old in good health.

The sample holds many counts of this clonotype. This rearrangement joins TRBV20-1 to TRBJ2-7; no firm D call. Germline CDR1 and CDR2: DFQATT and SNEGSKA (reference sequence). CDR3 length: 13 residues. Trimming cost V 1 base and J 4 bases, with 11 bases left between them. CDR3 DNA sequence: TGCAGTGCTAGAGGAAGAAACAGTTACGAGCAGTACTTC. Translation gives CSARGRNSYEQYF.

The gene calls are TRBV7-9 and TRBJ2-5; D remains ambiguous. The germline V gene has CDR1 SEHNR and CDR2 FQNEAQ (reference sequence). There are 12 residues in the CDR3. Between the trimmed V and J ends, which lost 3 bases and 3 bases, there was a span of 5 bases. The CDR3 region has the DNA TGTGCCAGCAGCTTTTCGAAAGAGACCCAGTACTTC. Translated, it gives CASSFSKETQYF. Looking up the rest from reference TRBV7-9 and TRBJ2-5 gives the full variable domain: DTGVSQNPRHKITKRGQNVTFRCDPISEHNRLYWYRQTLGQGPEFLTYFQNEAQLEKSRLLSDRFSAERPKGSFSTLEIQRTEQGDSAMYLCASSFSKETQYFGPGTRLLVL.

V is TRBV11-2 and J is TRBJ2-5; 11 nucleotides agree with TRBD1. With V trimmed by 5 bases and J by 5 bases, 16 bases remained unmatched. This CDR3 has 18 residues. Germline V gene lookup returns CDR1 SGHAT and CDR2 FQNNGV. CDR3 bases: TGTGCCAGCAGCCGAATAACCCATGGACAGGGGGCCTTTGAGACCCAGTACTTC. It encodes CASSRITHGQGAFETQYF.

The chain links TRBV29-1 to TRBJ2-3, with a possible D match to TRBD1 (5 bases). Germline V lookup: CDR1 SQVTM, CDR2 ANQGSEA. This CDR3 contains 14 residues. V lost 5 bases and J 1 base, leaving 13 bases between the germline ends. CDR3 sequence: CSVIRQGRTDTQYF. The CDR3 nucleotides read TGCAGCGTTATCCGGCAGGGCCGCACAGATACGCAGTATTTT.

This clonotype has more than one count but fewer than ten. The rearrangement links TRBV24-1 to TRBJ2-1; D remains unclear. Germline CDR1 reads KGHDR; CDR2 reads SFDVKD. Trimming left V 3 bases short and J 4 bases short, with 12 bases between. The CDR3 extends over 15 amino acids. Here the CDR3 reads CATSDPSYSYNEQFF. CDR3 bases: TGTGCCACCAGTGATCCATCGTATTCTTACAATGAGCAGTTCTTC.

This clonotype was seen more than once but under ten times. This sequence joins TRBV4-2 and TRBJ2-7, with D possibly being TRBD2 (6 bases). Between the trimmed V and J ends, which lost 2 bases and 0 bases, there was a span of 17 bases. The germline CDR1 and CDR2 sequences are LGHNA and YNFKEQ. The CDR3 length is 17 residues. The CDR3: CASSQTRPGEVSYEQYF. The CDR3, as DNA: TGTGCCAGCAGCCAAACTCGTCCGGGGGAGGTCTCCTACGAGCAGTACTTC.

This chain connects TRBV27 to TRBJ2-3, with D perhaps TRBD2 (5 bases). This CDR3 has 15 residues. Per the germline V gene, CDR1 is MNHEY and CDR2 is SMNVEV (reference sequence). V was shortened by 1 base and J by 2 bases, with 10 bases between the two germline ends. The CDR3 coding sequence is TGTGCCAGCAGTTTATTTACGGGAAACACAGATACGCAGTATTTT. As protein: CASSLFTGNTDTQYF.

This chain connects TRBV5-5 to TRBJ2-3; unclear D gene. Germline values: CDR1 SGHKS, CDR2 YYEKEE (reference sequence). Trimming stripped 5 bases from V and 2 bases from J, with 12 bases between. CDR3 length: 14 amino acids. CDR3 nucleotides: TGTGCCAGCAGACTGGACGGCTACACAGATACGCAGTATTTT. It encodes CASRLDGYTDTQYF. Together with reference TRBV5-5 and TRBJ2-3, the CDR3 gives the full variable domain: DAGVTQSPTHLIKTRGQQVTLRCSPISGHKSVSWYQQVLGQGPQFIFQYYEKEERGRGNFPDRFSARQFPNYSSELNVNALLLGDSALYLCASRLDGYTDTQYFGPGTRLTVL.

This clonotype has a handful of counts. V is TRBV12-3 or TRBV12-4 and J is TRBJ1-5; maybe TRBD1 (6 bases). This CDR3 is 14 amino acids long. Trimming took 6 bases from V and 3 from J, leaving 12 bases between them. CDR3 region: CASSRDTLNQPQHF. CDR3 coding DNA: TGTGCCAGCAGCCGGGACACACTCAATCAGCCCCAGCATTTT.

This clonotype turned up a few times. The gene calls are TRBV12-5 and TRBJ2-1; tentative D call: TRBD1 (5 bases). Germline loops: CDR1 LGHNT, CDR2 FRNRAP. This CDR3 is built from 13 residues. Trimming left V 2 bases short and J 6 bases short, with 8 bases between. The CDR3 sequence is CASGLQGINEQFF. CDR3 in DNA: TGTGCTAGTGGTTTGCAGGGTATCAATGAGCAGTTCTTC.